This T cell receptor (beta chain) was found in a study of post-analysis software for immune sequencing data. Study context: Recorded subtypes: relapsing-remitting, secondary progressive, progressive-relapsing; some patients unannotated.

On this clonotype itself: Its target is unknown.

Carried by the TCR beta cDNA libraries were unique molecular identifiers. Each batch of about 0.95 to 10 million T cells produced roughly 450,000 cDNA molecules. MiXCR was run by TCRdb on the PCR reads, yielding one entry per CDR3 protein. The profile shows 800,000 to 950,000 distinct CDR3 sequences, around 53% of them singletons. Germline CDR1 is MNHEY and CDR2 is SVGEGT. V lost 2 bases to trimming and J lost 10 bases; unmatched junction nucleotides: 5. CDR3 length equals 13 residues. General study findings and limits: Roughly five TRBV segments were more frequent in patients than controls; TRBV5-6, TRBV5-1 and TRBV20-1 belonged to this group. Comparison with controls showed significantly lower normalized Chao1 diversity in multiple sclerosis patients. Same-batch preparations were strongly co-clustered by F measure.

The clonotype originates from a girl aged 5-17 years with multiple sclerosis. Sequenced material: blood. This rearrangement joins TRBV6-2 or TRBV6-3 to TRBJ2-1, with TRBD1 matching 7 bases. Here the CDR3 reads CASSYRQGIEQFF. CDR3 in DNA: TGTGCCAGCAGTTACCGACAGGGTATCGAGCAGTTCTTC.